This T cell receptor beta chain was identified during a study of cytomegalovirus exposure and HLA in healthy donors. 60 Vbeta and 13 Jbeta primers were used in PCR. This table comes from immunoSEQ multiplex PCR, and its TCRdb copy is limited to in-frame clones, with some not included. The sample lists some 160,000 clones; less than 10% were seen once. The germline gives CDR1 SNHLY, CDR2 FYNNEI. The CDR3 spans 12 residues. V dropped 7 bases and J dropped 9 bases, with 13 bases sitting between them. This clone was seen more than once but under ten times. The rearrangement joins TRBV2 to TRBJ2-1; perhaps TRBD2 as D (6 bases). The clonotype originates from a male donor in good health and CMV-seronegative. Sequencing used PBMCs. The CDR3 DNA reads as TGTGCCAGCAATCGGGGGTTCGGTGAGCAGTTCTTC. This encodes CASNRGFGEQFF.